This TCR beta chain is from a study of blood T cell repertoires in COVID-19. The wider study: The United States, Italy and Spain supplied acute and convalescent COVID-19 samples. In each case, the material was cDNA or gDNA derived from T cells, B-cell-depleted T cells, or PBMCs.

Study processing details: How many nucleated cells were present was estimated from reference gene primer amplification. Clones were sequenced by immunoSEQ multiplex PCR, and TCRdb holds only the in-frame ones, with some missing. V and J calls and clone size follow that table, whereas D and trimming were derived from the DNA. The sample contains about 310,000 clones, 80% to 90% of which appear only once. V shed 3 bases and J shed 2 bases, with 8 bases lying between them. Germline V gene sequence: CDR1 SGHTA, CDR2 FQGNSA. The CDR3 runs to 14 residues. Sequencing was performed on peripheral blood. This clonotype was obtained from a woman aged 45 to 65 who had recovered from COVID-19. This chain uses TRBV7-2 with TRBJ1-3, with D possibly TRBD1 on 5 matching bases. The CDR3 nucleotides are TGTGCCAGCAGCTTTCCGACAGCTGGAAACACCATATATTTT. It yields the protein CASSFPTAGNTIYF. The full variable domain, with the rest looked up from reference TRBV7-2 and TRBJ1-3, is GAGVSQSPSNKVTEKGKDVELRCDPISGHTALYWYRQSLGQGLEFLIYFQGNSAPDKSGLPSDRFSAERTGGSVSTLTIQRTQQEDSAVYLCASSFPTAGNTIYFGEGSWLTVV.